This TCR beta chain originates from a study of blood T cell repertoires in COVID-19 (dated by TCRdb to 2020 to 2022). Regarding the complete study: The collaborator samples originated in the United States, Italy and Spain and spanned the acute and convalescent phases of COVID-19. The material from the prospective study consisted of cDNA or gDNA derived from T cells, B-cell-depleted T cells, or PBMCs. Deeply sampled blood TCRbeta repertoires from subjects exposed to, actively infected with, or recovered from COVID-19 were included in the dataset. The repertoires were released in a freely available public database intended as a resource for research on the immune response to SARS-CoV-2. The samples were drawn from two sources: the first 160 participants of the ongoing ImmuneRACE study, and 950 to 1,500 subjects contributed by 6 global collaborators. Sample metadata almost always included a de-identified subject ID, COVID-19 status, age in years and sex. Where available, HLA class I and class II types were taken from metadata supplied by the sample provider and were not determined by assay-based typing. The paper's findings and limits, for the study overall: The quantity of clinical and demographic metadata differed by source and by participant and was supplied without curation.

On this clone itself: The clone's antigen remains unknown. It has no much larger one-base neighbor in the sample; base qualities were not kept.

Whole blood was collected in K2EDTA tubes by collaborating institutions according to the institutions' own protocols. Collaborator samples were shipped for TCRbeta analysis as frozen whole blood, isolated PBMCs, or DNA extracted from either sample type. Trimmed from V: 3 bases; trimmed from J: 2 bases; junction bases lacking a gene match: 7. The CDR3 spans 15 residues, from the cysteine through the phenylalanine. The read is trimmed to its CDR3 DNA, 45 bases read in frame from base 1. CDR1 and CDR2 (SGDLS, YYNGEE) derive from the germline V gene. TCRbeta CDR3 regions were amplified from genomic DNA by means of the immunoSEQ Assay, a bias-controlled multiplex PCR. From the authors' description of their analysis: The number of nucleated cells in each sample was estimated by amplification of reference gene primers within the assay. To quantify the absolute abundance of each unique TCRbeta CDR3 rearrangement, sequence reads were collapsed and filtered. For each sample, productive Simpson clonality was calculated by taking the square root of Simpson's diversity index across productive rearrangements. The immuneACCESS repertoire file appears here via TCRdb, limited to in-frame rearrangements. These files lack a portion of the clones; in checked studies, under half of the deficit traces to unresolved V genes, and the cause of the others is not known. The DNA gave D and trimming, while V, J and clone size come from that table. For this sample the table gives around 100,000 clones, of which approximately 89% were detected only once. The top ten clonotypes cover approximately 4% of the sample.

The sequence came from a man in his forties with acute or convalescent COVID-19. Material: peripheral blood. The rearrangement combines TRBV9 with TRBJ1-2, with 7 bases aligning to TRBD1. The bases read TGTGCCAGCAGCGCCCGACAGGGAAAAAACTATGGCTACACCTTC. Translated, this gives CASSARQGKNYGYTF.